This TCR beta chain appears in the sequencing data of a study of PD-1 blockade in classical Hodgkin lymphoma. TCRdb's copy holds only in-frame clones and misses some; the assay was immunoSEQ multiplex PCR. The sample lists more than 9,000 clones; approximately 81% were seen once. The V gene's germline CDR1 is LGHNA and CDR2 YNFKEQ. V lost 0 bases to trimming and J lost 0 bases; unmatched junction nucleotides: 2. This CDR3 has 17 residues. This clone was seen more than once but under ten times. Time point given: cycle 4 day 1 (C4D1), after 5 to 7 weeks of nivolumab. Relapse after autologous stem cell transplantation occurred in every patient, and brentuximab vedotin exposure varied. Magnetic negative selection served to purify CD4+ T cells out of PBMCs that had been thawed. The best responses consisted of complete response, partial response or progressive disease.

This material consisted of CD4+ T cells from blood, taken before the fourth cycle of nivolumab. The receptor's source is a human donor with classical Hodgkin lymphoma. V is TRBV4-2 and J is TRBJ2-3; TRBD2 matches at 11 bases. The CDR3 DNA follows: TGTGCCAGCAGCCAAGAGAGGACTAGCGGGAGCACAGATACGCAGTATTTT. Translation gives CASSQERTSGSTDTQYF.